The entry below gives a single TCR beta chain sequence along with its context. The antigen remains undetermined. Amplification used 60 Vbeta primers and 13 Jbeta primers. The assay was immunoSEQ multiplex PCR, and TCRdb's table has in-frame clones only and misses some. The sample records more than 140,000 clones, roughly 85% being singletons. This entry is derived from a study of cytomegalovirus exposure and HLA in healthy donors. Study findings and constraints: In a later analysis, HLA-C alleles had the fewest associated TCRs, DRB1 alleles the most. In a later analysis, donors in an Asian-associated ancestry cluster reportedly had fewer N-insertions in productive TCRs than the cohort mean.

At collection, donors were nominally healthy, but unrecorded immune exposures were probable. V trimming: 2 bases; J trimming: 8 bases; junction bases outside the gene matches: 9. Per germline, CDR1 SGDLS and CDR2 YYNGEE. This CDR3 contains 14 residues. The J gene is TRBJ1-2, the V gene TRBV9; the match to TRBD1 covers 7 bases. The TCR sequence derives from a male donor in good health and CMV-seronegative. The sample taken for sequencing was PBMCs. The CDR3 coding sequence is TGTGCCAGCAGCGTCGACAGGGCGGCTAAAGGCTACACCTTC. It yields the protein CASSVDRAAKGYTF.